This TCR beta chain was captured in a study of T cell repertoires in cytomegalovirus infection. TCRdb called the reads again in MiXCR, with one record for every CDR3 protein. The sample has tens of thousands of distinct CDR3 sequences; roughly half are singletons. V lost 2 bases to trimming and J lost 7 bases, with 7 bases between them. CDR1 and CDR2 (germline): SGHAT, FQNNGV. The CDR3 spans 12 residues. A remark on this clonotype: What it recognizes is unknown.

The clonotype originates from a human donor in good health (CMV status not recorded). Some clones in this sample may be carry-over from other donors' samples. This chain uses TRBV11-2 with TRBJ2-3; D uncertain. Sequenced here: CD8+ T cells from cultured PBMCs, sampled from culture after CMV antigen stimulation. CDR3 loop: CASSLSAHTQYF. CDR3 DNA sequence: TGTGCCAGCAGCTTAAGTGCCCATACGCAGTATTTT.